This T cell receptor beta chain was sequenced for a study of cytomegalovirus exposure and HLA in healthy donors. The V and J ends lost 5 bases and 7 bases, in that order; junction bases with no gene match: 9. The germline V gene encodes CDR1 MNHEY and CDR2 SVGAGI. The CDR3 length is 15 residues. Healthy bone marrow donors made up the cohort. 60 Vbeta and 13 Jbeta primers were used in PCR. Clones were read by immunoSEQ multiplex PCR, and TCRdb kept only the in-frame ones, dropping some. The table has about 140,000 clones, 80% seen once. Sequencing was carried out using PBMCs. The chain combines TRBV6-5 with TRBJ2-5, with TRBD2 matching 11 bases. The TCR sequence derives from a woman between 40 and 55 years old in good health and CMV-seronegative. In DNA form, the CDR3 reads TGTGCCAGCAGTGCCCTAGCGGGGGGAGTGGGGACCCAGTACTTC. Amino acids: CASSALAGGVGTQYF.